The present T cell receptor beta chain was sequenced within a study of blood T cell repertoires in COVID-19. Study context: The analysed material was cDNA or gDNA that came from T cells, B-cell-depleted T cells, or PBMCs.

The V gene's germline CDR1 is LGHNA and CDR2 YSLEER. The CDR3 is made up of 15 amino acids. V shed 4 bases and J shed 4 bases, with 16 bases lying between them. This clone was seen once. In the original analysis: Estimated nucleated cell counts came from reference gene primer amplification. Sequenced by immunoSEQ multiplex PCR; TCRdb stores in-frame clones only, minus some. The V and J calls and clone size come from that table; D and trimming were worked out from the DNA. The sample carries about 140,000 clones, 80% to 90% recorded once. This chain joins TRBV4-3 and TRBJ1-1; D gene uncertain. This TCR derives from a man aged 60 to 69 with active or convalescent COVID-19. Sequenced sample: peripheral blood. The CDR3 loop is CASSPSRGLGTEAFF. For the CDR3, the DNA is TGCGCCAGCAGCCCAAGCCGGGGATTGGGCACTGAAGCTTTCTTT.